These 14 T cell receptor beta chains were all obtained from the same sample, sequenced in a study of cytomegalovirus exposure and HLA in healthy donors. Profiled with immunoSEQ multiplex PCR; TCRdb holds only in-frame clones, not every one. The sample has around 190,000 clones, roughly three quarters seen once. The sequenced sample was PBMCs. The receptors shown here come from a woman in her twenties or thirties in good health and CMV-seronegative.

This chain connects TRBV21-1 to TRBJ1-1. TRBV21-1 is a documented pseudogene. This CDR3 is 13 amino acids long. The CDR3 spells CASSSPGEAEAFF. CDR3 bases: TGTGCCAGCAGCAGCCCCGGGGAGGCTGAAGCTTTCTTT.

The chain has TRBV6-1 and TRBJ2-6; D unclear. Germline V gene lookup returns CDR1 MNHNS and CDR2 SASEGT. Trimming removed 2 bases at V and 0 bases at J, with 5 bases between. There are 15 residues in the CDR3. The chain's CDR3 is CASSERSSGANVLTF. CDR3 DNA sequence: TGTGCCAGCAGTGAACGCAGCTCTGGGGCCAACGTCCTGACTTTC.

This chain links TRBV19 with TRBJ1-2, with TRBD1 matching 8 bases. Germline V gives CDR1 LNHDA, CDR2 SQIVND (reference sequence). The CDR3 is 14 residues long. Losses at the gene ends were 4 bases for V and 4 bases for J; bases not matched to a gene: 5. The CDR3, as DNA: TGTGCCAGTAGTACCGGGACAGGCTCCTATGGCTACACCTTC. Protein sequence: CASSTGTGSYGYTF.

A single count supports this clone. The chain combines TRBV27 with TRBJ2-7; D not certain. V lost 0 bases and J 5 bases, leaving 8 bases between the germline ends. CDR1 MNHEY and CDR2 SMNVEV come from the germline V gene (reference sequence). The CDR3 totals 13 residues. The CDR3 here is CASSLSPRNEQYF. CDR3 in DNA: TGTGCCAGCAGTTTATCCCCGAGGAACGAGCAGTACTTC.

The chain uses TRBV7-9 and TRBJ1-5; 7 bases are a match to TRBD1. Germline-derived CDR1 and CDR2 are SEHNR and FQNEAQ (reference sequence). With 5 bases clipped from V and 5 bases from J, the junction kept 9 bases outside the gene matches. This CDR3 spans 15 amino acids. Here the CDR3 DNA reads TGTGCCAGCAGCATGGAGACAGGGAGGCATCAGCCCCAGCATTTT. This encodes CASSMETGRHQPQHF. Together with reference TRBV7-9 and TRBJ1-5, the CDR3 gives the full variable domain: DTGVSQNPRHKITKRGQNVTFRCDPISEHNRLYWYRQTLGQGPEFLTYFQNEAQLEKSRLLSDRFSAERPKGSFSTLEIQRTEQGDSAMYLCASSMETGRHQPQHFGDGTRLSIL.

This clone was detected many times. This chain links TRBV30 with TRBJ2-3; D call uncertain. Germline CDR1 GTSNPN, CDR2 SVGIG (reference sequence). The CDR3 extends over 12 amino acids. The germline V and J ends were trimmed by 4 bases and 2 bases, with 7 bases remaining between them. The CDR3 loop reads CAWKLVTDTQYF. CDR3 DNA: TGTGCCTGGAAGCTGGTCACAGATACGCAGTATTTT.

The chain is built from TRBV9 and TRBJ2-2; 13 bases line up with TRBD2. The CDR3 totals 15 residues. CDR1 SGDLS and CDR2 YYNGEE come from the germline V gene. Trimming took 2 bases from V and 6 from J; bases not matched to a gene: 1. The CDR3: CASSVGLAGPGELFF. CDR3 coding DNA: TGTGCCAGCAGCGTGGGACTAGCGGGGCCCGGGGAGCTGTTTTTT.

The genes are TRBV6-5 and TRBJ2-3; TRBD1 might be the D (6 bases). CDR3 length: 15 amino acids. In germline, CDR1 is MNHEY, CDR2 SVGAGI. V gave up 1 base and J gave up 0 bases, with 8 bases separating them. The CDR3 region has the DNA TGTGCCAGCAGTTACTTTACAGGGAGCACAGATACGCAGTATTTT. It specifies CASSYFTGSTDTQYF.

V gene TRBV11-2 combines with J gene TRBJ2-2; 10 positions agree with TRBD1. Germline-derived CDR1 and CDR2 are SGHAT and FQNNGV. The junction had 6 bases not matched to a gene; V was cut back by 5 bases and J by 0 bases. The CDR3 runs 17 residues. The CDR3 is CASSAPGTGANTGELFF. In nucleotides, the CDR3 is TGTGCCAGCAGCGCCCCCGGGACAGGGGCGAACACCGGGGAGCTGTTTTTT.

This chain uses TRBV29-1 with TRBJ1-5; D uncertain. The CDR3 loop spans 13 amino acids. Looked up from germline, CDR1 is SQVTM and CDR2 is ANQGSEA. V was clipped by 3 bases and J by 3 bases, with 9 bases between them. As DNA, the CDR3 is TGCAGCGTTGACGAGGGAAACAATCAGCCCCAGCATTTT. This encodes CSVDEGNNQPQHF.

In this sample, this clone turned up a few times. The chain combines TRBV6-5 with TRBJ1-4, with 7 bases lining up with TRBD1. Per germline, CDR1 MNHEY and CDR2 SVGAGI. There are 13 residues in the CDR3. Losses at the gene ends were 4 bases for V and 5 bases for J; bases not matched to a gene: 1. For the CDR3, the DNA is TGTGCCAGCAGTTTGACAGGGAATGAAAAACTGTTTTTT. Its protein is CASSLTGNEKLFF.

The rearrangement links TRBV6-6 to TRBJ1-5; 10 positions agree with TRBD1. V shed 6 bases and J 3 bases; nucleotides not matched to a gene: 2. Looked up from germline, CDR1 is MNHNY and CDR2 is SVGAGI (reference sequence). CDR3 length: 14 residues. CDR3 protein: CASRTGGFNQPQHF. For the CDR3, the DNA is TGTGCCAGCAGGACAGGGGGCTTCAATCAGCCCCAGCATTTT.

This clone was counted once. V usage is TRBV4-1 and J usage is TRBJ1-5, with D possibly being TRBD1 (5 bases). With 3 bases removed from V and 2 bases from J, the gap between germline ends came to 14 bases. This CDR3 has 16 amino acids. Germline values: CDR1 MGHRA, CDR2 YSYEKL. As DNA, the CDR3 is TGCGCCAGCAGCCATCTGGACATAAGGGGCAATCAGCCCCAGCATTTT. This translates into CASSHLDIRGNQPQHF.

V gene TRBV5-4 combines with J gene TRBJ2-5; D is ambiguous. CDR1 and CDR2 from the germline V gene are SGHNT and YYREEE (reference sequence). V was clipped by 2 bases and J by 5 bases, with 13 bases between them. This CDR3 is built from 14 residues. CDR3 sequence (DNA): TGTGCCAGCAGCTTACATCAGGTTGGGGAGACCCAGTACTTC. This codes for CASSLHQVGETQYF. The whole variable domain, filled in from reference TRBV5-4 and TRBJ2-5, reads ETGVTQSPTHLIKTRGQQVTLRCSSQSGHNTVSWYQQALGQGPQFIFQYYREEENGRGNFPPRFSGLQFPNYSSELNVNALELDDSALYLCASSLHQVGETQYFGPGTRLLVL.